This TCR beta chain was sequenced during a study of technical replicates of blood from several donors. From germline, CDR1 is SEHNR and CDR2 FQNEAQ (reference sequence). The CDR3 has 13 residues. V lost 0 bases, J lost 11 bases, and 13 bases lay in between. Profiled with immunoSEQ multiplex PCR; TCRdb holds only in-frame clones, not every one. The repertoire holds tens of thousands of clones, with around 92% as singletons. Material for sequencing was T cells isolated from PBMCs. The rearrangement joins TRBV7-9 to TRBJ1-1; D is possibly TRBD1 (5 bases). This receptor was taken from a human donor in good health. CDR3 coding DNA: TGTGCCAGCAGCTTAGCTTTGGGGCTCGGGGCTTTCTTT. This encodes CASSLALGLGAFF.